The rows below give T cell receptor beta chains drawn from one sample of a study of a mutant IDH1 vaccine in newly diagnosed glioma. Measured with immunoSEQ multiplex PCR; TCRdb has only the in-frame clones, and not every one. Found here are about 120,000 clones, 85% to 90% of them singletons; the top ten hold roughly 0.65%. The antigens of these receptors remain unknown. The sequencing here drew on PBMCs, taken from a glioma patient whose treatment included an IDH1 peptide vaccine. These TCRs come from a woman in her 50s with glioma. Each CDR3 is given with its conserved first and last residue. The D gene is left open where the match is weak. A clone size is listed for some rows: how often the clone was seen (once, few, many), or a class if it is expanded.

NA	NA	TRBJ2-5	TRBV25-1	CASSEYGGRETQYF	TGTGCCAGCAGTGAATACGGGGGCCGCGAGACCCAGTACTTC
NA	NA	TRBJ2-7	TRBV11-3	CASSLGLPGEDEQYF	TGTGCCAGCAGCTTAGGTCTTCCGGGAGAGGACGAGCAGTACTTC
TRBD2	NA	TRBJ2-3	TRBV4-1	CASSPWTSGTSSTDTQYF	TGCGCCAGCAGCCCTTGGACTAGCGGTACCTCTAGCACAGATACGCAGTATTTT
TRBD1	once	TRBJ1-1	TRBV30	CAWSRGQGGDTEAFF	TGTGCCTGGAGTAGGGGACAGGGGGGAGACACTGAAGCTTTCTTT
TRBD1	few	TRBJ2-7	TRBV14	CASSRDRVTSYEQYF	TGTGCCAGCAGCCGAGACAGGGTCACCTCCTACGAGCAGTACTTC
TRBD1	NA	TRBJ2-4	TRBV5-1	CASSLTGGNIQYF	TGCGCCAGCAGCTTGACAGGGGGGAACATTCAGTACTTC
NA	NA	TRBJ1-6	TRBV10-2	CASSESLGTALHF	TGCGCCAGCAGTGAGTCTCTGGGCACGGCCCTCCACTTT
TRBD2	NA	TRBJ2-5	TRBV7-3	CASSFHGGLAGIRETQYF	TGTGCCAGCAGCTTTCACGGGGGACTAGCGGGAATTCGAGAGACCCAGTACTTC
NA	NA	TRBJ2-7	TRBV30	CAWSVETLVNEQYF	TGTGCCTGGAGTGTAGAGACACTGGTTAACGAGCAGTACTTC
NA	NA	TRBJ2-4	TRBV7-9	CASSPEMGRQYF	TGTGCCAGCAGCCCAGAAATGGGTCGTCAGTACTTC
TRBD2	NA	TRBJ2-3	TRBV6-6	CASSYTGGPTDTQYF	TGTGCCAGCAGTTATACGGGAGGGCCGACAGATACGCAGTATTTT
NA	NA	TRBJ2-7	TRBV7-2	CASSSTVASVRREQYF	TGTGCCAGCAGCTCGACAGTAGCTAGCGTCCGTCGGGAGCAGTACTTC
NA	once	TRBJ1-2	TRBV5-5	CASSPRSSYGYTF	TGTGCCAGCAGCCCCCGCAGTAGCTATGGCTACACCTTC
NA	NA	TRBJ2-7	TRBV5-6	CASRRRGEASYEQYF	TGTGCCAGCAGGAGGCGTGGGGAGGCTAGCTACGAGCAGTACTTC
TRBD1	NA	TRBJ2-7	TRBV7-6	CASSRPGTGFYEQYF	TGTGCCAGCAGCCGCCCCGGGACAGGGTTCTACGAGCAGTACTTC
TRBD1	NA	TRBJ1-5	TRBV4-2	CASSQEQGSNQPQHF	TGTGCCAGCAGCCAAGAACAGGGGAGCAATCAGCCCCAGCATTTT
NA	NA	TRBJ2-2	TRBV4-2	CASSQDEFTTGELFF	TGTGCCAGCAGCCAAGACGAGTTCACTACCGGGGAGCTGTTTTTT
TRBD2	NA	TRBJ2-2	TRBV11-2	CASSSRRTSGGGELFF	TGTGCCAGCAGCTCCCGTCGGACTAGCGGGGGCGGGGAGCTGTTTTTT